These T cell receptor beta chains were read from a single sample in a study of T cell changes during pregnancy in multiple sclerosis. Clones were sequenced by immunoSEQ multiplex PCR, and TCRdb holds only the in-frame ones, with some missing. The data contain under 60,000 clones, approximately 92% of them singletons. The sequenced sample was CD4+ T cells from peripheral blood mononuclear cells, obtained after pregnancy. These receptor sequences come from a female donor with multiple sclerosis, enrolled in a pregnancy study. The CDR3 runs from the conserved cysteine through the conserved F or W. The order of the fields is V gene, J gene, clone size, D gene, CDR3 DNA, CDR3 protein. The D gene is left open where the match is weak. Size is stated for part of the rows, as once, few or many counts, or as a class when the clone is expanded.

TRBV29-1	TRBJ1-1	-	-	TGCAGCGTTGAGGTGGCAGGGATGAACACTGAAGCTTTCTTT	CSVEVAGMNTEAFF
TRBV11-2	TRBJ2-2	once	TRBD2	TGTGCCAGCAGCTCTTCCACTAGCGGGATGAACACCGGGGAGCTGTTTTTT	CASSSSTSGMNTGELFF
TRBV18	TRBJ1-5	-	-	TGTGCCAGCTCATCCCCGGGACAACAGCCCCAGCATTTT	CASSSPGQQPQHF
TRBV7-9	TRBJ2-7	-	TRBD1	TGTGCCAGCAGAGCCGGGACAGGGAACTACGAGCAGTACTTC	CASRAGTGNYEQYF
TRBV7-2	TRBJ2-4	few	-	TGTGCCAGCAGCTTAGGGGGAGCAGGGGACGGAAACATTCAGTACTTC	CASSLGGAGDGNIQYF
TRBV4-2	TRBJ2-7	-	-	TGTGCCAGCAGCCAAGAAGGCGGAAATGGCTACGAGCAGTACTTC	CASSQEGGNGYEQYF
TRBV27	TRBJ1-1	-	-	TGTGCCAGCAGGCAGGGGTTACTGAACACTGAAGCTTTCTTT	CASRQGLLNTEAFF
TRBV5-5	TRBJ1-6	few	TRBD1	TGTGCCAGCAGCCTCACAGGGGGGGATAGTAATTCACCCCTCCACTTT	CASSLTGGDSNSPLHF
TRBV7-9	TRBJ2-7	-	-	TGTGCCAGCAGCTTGGCAAGACAGGACCGACGGACCTACGAGCAGTACTTC	CASSLARQDRRTYEQYF
TRBV28	TRBJ2-2	-	-	TGTGCCAGCTCCCGGACGCAGGGGCTCGGTGGCGGGGAGCTGTTTTTT	CASSRTQGLGGGELFF
TRBV27	TRBJ1-4	-	-	TGTGCCAGCGGATTTTTATATTCCCCCGACAGGACTACTAATGAAAAACTGTTTTTT	CASGFLYSPDRTTNEKLFF
TRBV5-1	TRBJ2-1	-	-	TGCGCCAGCAGCTTGCCCGGTTACAATGAGCAGTTCTTC	CASSLPGYNEQFF
TRBV5-4	TRBJ2-7	-	-	TGTGCCAGCAGCTTGGACGGCTACGAGCAGTACTTC	CASSLDGYEQYF
TRBV30	TRBJ2-7	-	-	TGTGCCTGGAGTCCTAAAACAATAGCAAAGGGCGGGTCCCTGTCCTACGAGCAGTACTTC	CAWSPKTIAKGGSLSYEQYF
TRBV29-1	TRBJ2-1	-	-	TGCAGCGTTGAACAGGGTTTCGGAAATGAGCAGTTCTTC	CSVEQGFGNEQFF
TRBV7-9	TRBJ1-3	-	-	TGTGCCAGCAGCTTGGGAACTCTTCCAGCGGCTACTGGAAACACCATATATTTT	CASSLGTLPAATGNTIYF
TRBV27	TRBJ2-5	-	TRBD1	TGTGCCAGCAGTTCCGGGACAGGGAAAGAGACCCAGTACTTC	CASSSGTGKETQYF
TRBV18	TRBJ2-1	-	-	TGTGCCAGCTCACCACTAACAGGACCTTACAATGAGCAGTTCTTC	CASSPLTGPYNEQFF
TRBV7-3	TRBJ2-1	-	TRBD1	TGTGCCAGCAGCCTGACAGGGACGCCCTACAATGAGCAGTTCTTC	CASSLTGTPYNEQFF
TRBV9	TRBJ2-3	-	-	TGTGCCAGCAGCGTAGTTGCTAGCGAACCCACAGATACGCAGTATTTT	CASSVVASEPTDTQYF
TRBV27	TRBJ1-5	-	TRBD1	TGTGCCAGCAGTTCGGGACAGGGGGCCGGTCAGCCCCAGCATTTT	CASSSGQGAGQPQHF
TRBV10-3	TRBJ2-2	-	-	TGTGCCATCAGTGAGTTCATGGGACTTACGACCGGGGAGCTGTTTTTT	CAISEFMGLTTGELFF
TRBV2	TRBJ1-2	-	TRBD1	TGTGCCAGCAGTGAAGCGGGGACAGCCGATTATGGCTACACCTTC	CASSEAGTADYGYTF
TRBV7-6	TRBJ2-5	-	-	TGTGCCAGCAGCTTAGGTTCTGTGCAAGAGACCCAGTACTTC	CASSLGSVQETQYF
TRBV30	TRBJ1-1	-	-	TGTGCCTGGCGATGGACAAACACTGAAGCTTTCTTT	CAWRWTNTEAFF
TRBV7-2	TRBJ1-6	-	-	TGTGCCAGCAGCTTACAGGGGTATAATTCACCCCTCCACTTT	CASSLQGYNSPLHF
TRBV5-1	TRBJ1-1	-	TRBD1	TGCGCCAGCAGTCGGGACAGGGCCAACACTGAAGCTTTCTTT	CASSRDRANTEAFF
TRBV18	TRBJ2-3	-	-	TGTGCCAGCTCCGGAGGGACAGCAAACACAGATACGCAGTATTTT	CASSGGTANTDTQYF
TRBV7-2	TRBJ1-1	-	TRBD1	TGTGCCAGCAGCTTAGCTGACAGGGCAGCTTTCTTT	CASSLADRAAFF
TRBV18	TRBJ2-7	-	TRBD1	TGTGCCAGCTCCCTAGGGGACAGCGTTTACGAGCAGTACTTC	CASSLGDSVYEQYF
TRBV7-9	TRBJ1-3	many	TRBD1	TGTGCCAGCAGCGCGACAGGGTACTCTGGAAACACCATATATTTT	CASSATGYSGNTIYF
TRBV7-9	TRBJ1-6	-	-	TGTGCCAGCAGCTTGGTATTGGGAGGTAGTAATTCACCCCTCCACTTT	CASSLVLGGSNSPLHF
TRBV7-2	TRBJ2-7	-	TRBD1	TGTGCCAGCAGCTTAGGGGACAGAGGGTCCGAGCAGTACTTC	CASSLGDRGSEQYF
TRBV18	TRBJ2-3	once	-	TGTGCCAGCTCACAGCAGCCTCAGGGCCCAGATACGCAGTATTTT	CASSQQPQGPDTQYF
TRBV29-1	TRBJ2-7	-	-	TGCAGCGTCCGGACGGGGGACGAGCAGTACTTC	CSVRTGDEQYF
TRBV5-4	TRBJ2-6	-	TRBD1	TGTGCCAGCAGCTCCAGGGGGTCTGGGGCCAACGTCCTGACTTTC	CASSSRGSGANVLTF
TRBV19	TRBJ2-7	few	TRBD1	TGTGCCAGTAGCCCAGGGAAGGGGGCGCCTAATACCTACGAGCAGTACTTC	CASSPGKGAPNTYEQYF
TRBV29-1	TRBJ1-4	-	-	TGCAGCGTTGGGTGGGCACCTAATGAAAAACTGTTTTTT	CSVGWAPNEKLFF
TRBV14	TRBJ1-3	-	TRBD1	TGTGCCAGCAGCCAGATAATCGGACAGGGAACCATGAGAAACACCATATATTTT	CASSQIIGQGTMRNTIYF
TRBV30	TRBJ2-5	-	TRBD1	TGTGCCTGGAGTGTCCTCGGGACAGGACGGGAGACCCAGTACTTC	CAWSVLGTGRETQYF
TRBV19	TRBJ2-4	-	-	TGTGCCAGTACTGTTAGCGCCCTAGCCAAAAACATTCAGTACTTC	CASTVSALAKNIQYF
TRBV19	TRBJ1-5	-	-	TGTGCCAGTAGCGTTTTACCCCAGCATTTT	CASSVLPQHF
TRBV7-3	TRBJ2-1	-	TRBD1	TGTGCCAGCAGCTCCTGGGGGACAGGGGATCGCAATGAGCAGTTCTTC	CASSSWGTGDRNEQFF
TRBV4-2	TRBJ2-5	-	TRBD1	TGTGCCAGCAGCCGCGCAAAGGGGACAGGGTACCAAGAGACCCAGTACTTC	CASSRAKGTGYQETQYF
TRBV19	TRBJ1-5	-	TRBD1	TGTGCCAGTAAAGACGGGACAGCTTATAGCAATCAGCCCCAGCATTTT	CASKDGTAYSNQPQHF